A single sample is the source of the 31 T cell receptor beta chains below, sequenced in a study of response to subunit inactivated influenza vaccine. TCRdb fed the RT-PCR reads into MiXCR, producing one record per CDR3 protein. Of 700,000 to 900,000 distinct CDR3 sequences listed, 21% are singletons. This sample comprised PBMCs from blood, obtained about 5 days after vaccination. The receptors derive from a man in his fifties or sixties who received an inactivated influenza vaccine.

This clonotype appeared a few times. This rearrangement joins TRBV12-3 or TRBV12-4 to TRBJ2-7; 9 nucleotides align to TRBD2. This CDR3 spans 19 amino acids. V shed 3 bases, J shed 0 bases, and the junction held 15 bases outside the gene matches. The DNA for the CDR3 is TGTGCCAGCAGTTTCGGTCCGGGTCGTAGCGGGAGAGACTCCTACGAGCAGTACTTC. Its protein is CASSFGPGRSGRDSYEQYF.

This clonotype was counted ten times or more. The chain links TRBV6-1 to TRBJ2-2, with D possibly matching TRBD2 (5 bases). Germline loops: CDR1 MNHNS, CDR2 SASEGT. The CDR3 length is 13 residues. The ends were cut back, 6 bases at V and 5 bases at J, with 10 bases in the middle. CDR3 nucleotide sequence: TGTGCCAGCAGGACCCGGGGTACCGGGGAGCTGTTTTTT. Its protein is CASRTRGTGELFF.

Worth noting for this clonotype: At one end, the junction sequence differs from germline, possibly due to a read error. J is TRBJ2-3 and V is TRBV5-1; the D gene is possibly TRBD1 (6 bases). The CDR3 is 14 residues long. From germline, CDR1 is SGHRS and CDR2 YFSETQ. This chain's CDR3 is CASSRTDATDTHYF. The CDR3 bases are TGCGCCAGCAGCAGGACAGATGCCACAGATACGCATTATTTT.

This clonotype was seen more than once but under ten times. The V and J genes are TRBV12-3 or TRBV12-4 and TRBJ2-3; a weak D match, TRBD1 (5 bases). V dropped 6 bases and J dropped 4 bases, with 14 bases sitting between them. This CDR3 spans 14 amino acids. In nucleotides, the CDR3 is TGTGCCAGCAGCCCGTCCCAGGGCCCAGATACGCAGTATTTT. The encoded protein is CASSPSQGPDTQYF.

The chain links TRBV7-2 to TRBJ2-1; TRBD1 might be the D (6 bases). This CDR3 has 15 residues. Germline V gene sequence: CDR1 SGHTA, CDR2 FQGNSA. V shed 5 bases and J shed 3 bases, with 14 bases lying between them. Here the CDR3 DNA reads TGTGCCAGCAGCCAAACCGGGACACTCTACAATGAGCAGTTCTTC. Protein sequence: CASSQTGTLYNEQFF.

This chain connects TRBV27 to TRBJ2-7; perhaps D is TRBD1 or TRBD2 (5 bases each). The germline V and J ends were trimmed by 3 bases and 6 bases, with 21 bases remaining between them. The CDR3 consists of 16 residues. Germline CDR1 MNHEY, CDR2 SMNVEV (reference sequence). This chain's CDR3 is CASSFIGFGTAREQYF. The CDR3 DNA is TGTGCCAGCAGTTTCATCGGCTTTGGGACGGCGCGCGAGCAGTACTTC.

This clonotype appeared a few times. CDR3: CASSLALAGGSRADTQYF. The CDR3 coding sequence is TGTGCCAGCAGCTTGGCCCTAGCGGGAGGGTCTCGAGCAGATACGCAGTATTTT. The V call is TRBV5-6, the J call TRBJ2-3, with 12 bases fitting TRBD2. The germline CDR1 and CDR2 sequences are SGHDT and YYEEEE. The CDR3 is made up of 18 amino acids. V lost 0 bases, J lost 4 bases, and 9 bases stayed unmatched.

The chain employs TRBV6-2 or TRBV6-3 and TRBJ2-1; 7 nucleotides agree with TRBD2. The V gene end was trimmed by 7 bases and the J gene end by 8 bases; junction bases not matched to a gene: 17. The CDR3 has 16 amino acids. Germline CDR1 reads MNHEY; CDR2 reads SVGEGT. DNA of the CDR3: TGTGCCAGCAACCTCTTTTGGGGGGGGGACCCCCATGAGCAGTTCTTC. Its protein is CASNLFWGGDPHEQFF.

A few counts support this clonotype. The CDR3 loop reads CASSYSRQVTYNEQFF. The CDR3 DNA follows: TGTGCCAGCAGTTACTCGAGACAGGTTACCTACAATGAGCAGTTCTTC. The V call is TRBV6-2 or TRBV6-3, the J call TRBJ2-1; possibly TRBD1 for D (6 bases). Trimming pared 0 bases from V and 2 bases from J, leaving 11 bases between. CDR1 is MNHEY and CDR2 is SVGEGT in the germline V gene. This CDR3 contains 16 residues.

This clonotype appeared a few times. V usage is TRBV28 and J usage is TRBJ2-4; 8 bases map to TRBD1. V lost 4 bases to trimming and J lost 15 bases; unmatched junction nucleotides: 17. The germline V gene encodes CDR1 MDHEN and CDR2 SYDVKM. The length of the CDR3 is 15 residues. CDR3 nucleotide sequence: TGTGCCAGCAGTTCGGACAGGGTGGTACTAGAGAGAGGGTACTTC. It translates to CASSSDRVVLERGYF.

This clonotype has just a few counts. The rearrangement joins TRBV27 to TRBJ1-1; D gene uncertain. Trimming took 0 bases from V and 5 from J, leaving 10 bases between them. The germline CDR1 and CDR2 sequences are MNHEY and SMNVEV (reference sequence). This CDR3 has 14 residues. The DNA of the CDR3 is TGTGCCAGCAGTTTATCACCGGGGTTTACTGAAGCTTTCTTT. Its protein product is CASSLSPGFTEAFF.

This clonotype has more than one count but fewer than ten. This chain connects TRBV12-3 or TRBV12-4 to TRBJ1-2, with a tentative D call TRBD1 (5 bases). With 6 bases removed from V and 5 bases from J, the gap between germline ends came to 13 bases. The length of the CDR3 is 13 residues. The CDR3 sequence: CASRPDSYYGYTF. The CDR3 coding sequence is TGTGCCAGCAGACCTGACAGCTATTATGGCTACACCTTC.

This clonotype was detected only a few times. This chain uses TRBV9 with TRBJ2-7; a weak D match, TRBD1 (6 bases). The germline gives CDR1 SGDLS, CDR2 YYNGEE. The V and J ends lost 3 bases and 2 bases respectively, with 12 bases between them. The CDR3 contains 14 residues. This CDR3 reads CASSATGYTYEQYF. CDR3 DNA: TGTGCCAGCAGCGCCACAGGGTATACCTACGAGCAGTACTTC.

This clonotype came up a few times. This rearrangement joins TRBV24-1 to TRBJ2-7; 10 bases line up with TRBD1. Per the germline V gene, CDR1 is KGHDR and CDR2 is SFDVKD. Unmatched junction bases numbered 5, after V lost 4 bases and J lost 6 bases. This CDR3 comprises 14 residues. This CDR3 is CATSDFRDRGEQYF. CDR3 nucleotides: TGTGCCACCAGTGACTTCCGGGACAGGGGCGAGCAGTACTTC.

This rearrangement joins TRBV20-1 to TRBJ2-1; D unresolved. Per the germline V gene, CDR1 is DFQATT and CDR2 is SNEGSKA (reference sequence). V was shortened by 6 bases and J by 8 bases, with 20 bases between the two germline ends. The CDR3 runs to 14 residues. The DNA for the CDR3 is TGCAGTGCCGACGGACGGAAGATACAAGATGAGCAGTTCTTC. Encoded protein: CSADGRKIQDEQFF.

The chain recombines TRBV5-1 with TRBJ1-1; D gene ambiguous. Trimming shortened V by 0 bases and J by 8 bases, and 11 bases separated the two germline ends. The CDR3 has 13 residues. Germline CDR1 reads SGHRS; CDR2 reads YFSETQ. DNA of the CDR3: TGCGCCAGCAGCTTGGATGGAAAAGGGGAAGCTTTCTTT. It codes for CASSLDGKGEAFF.

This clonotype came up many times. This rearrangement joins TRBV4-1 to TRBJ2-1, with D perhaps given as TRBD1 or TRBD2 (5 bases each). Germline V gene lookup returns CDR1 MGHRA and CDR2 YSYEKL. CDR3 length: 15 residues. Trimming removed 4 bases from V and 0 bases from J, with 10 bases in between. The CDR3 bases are TGCGCCAGCAGCCCCGGGACGGACTCCTACAATGAGCAGTTCTTC. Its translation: CASSPGTDSYNEQFF.

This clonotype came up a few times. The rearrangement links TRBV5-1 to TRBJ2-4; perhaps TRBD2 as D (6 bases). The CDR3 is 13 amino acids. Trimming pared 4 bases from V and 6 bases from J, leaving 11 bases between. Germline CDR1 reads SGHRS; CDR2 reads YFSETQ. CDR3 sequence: CASSPGVSNIQYF. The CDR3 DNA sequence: TGCGCCAGCAGCCCGGGGGTGTCAAACATTCAGTACTTC.

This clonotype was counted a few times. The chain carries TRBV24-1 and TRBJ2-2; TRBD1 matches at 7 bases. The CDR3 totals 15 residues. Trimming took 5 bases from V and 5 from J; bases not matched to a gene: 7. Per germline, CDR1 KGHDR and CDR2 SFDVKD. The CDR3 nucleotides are TGTGCCACCAGTGCTGAGGGACAGAAGACCGGGGAGCTGTTTTTT. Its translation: CATSAEGQKTGELFF.

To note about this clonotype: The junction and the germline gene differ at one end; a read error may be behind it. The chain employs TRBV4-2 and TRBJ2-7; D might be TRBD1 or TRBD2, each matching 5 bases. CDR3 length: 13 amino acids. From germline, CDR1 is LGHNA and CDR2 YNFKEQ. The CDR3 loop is CPSSQDWGSEQYF. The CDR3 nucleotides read TGTCCCAGCAGCCAAGATTGGGGGAGCGAGCAGTATTTC.

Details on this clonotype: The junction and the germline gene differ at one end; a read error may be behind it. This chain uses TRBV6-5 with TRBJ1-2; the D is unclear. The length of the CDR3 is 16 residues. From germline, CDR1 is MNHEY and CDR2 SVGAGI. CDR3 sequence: CASSYSSRLNSYGYIF. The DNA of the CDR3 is TGTGCCAGCAGTTATTCCTCGCGCTTAAACAGCTATGGCTACATCTTC.

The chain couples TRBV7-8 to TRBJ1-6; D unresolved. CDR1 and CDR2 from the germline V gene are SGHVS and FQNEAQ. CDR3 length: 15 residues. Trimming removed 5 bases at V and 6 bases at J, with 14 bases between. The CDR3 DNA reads TGTGCCAGCAGCCCCAGGTCGCCTTTTAATTCACCCCTCCACTTT. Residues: CASSPRSPFNSPLHF.

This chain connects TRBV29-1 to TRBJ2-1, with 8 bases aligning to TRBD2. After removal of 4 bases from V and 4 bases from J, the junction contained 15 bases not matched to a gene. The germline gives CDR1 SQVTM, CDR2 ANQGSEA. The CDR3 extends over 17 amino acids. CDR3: CSVVGLAGHLPYNEQFF. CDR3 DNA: TGCAGCGTTGTTGGGCTAGCGGGCCACCTGCCGTACAATGAGCAGTTCTTC.

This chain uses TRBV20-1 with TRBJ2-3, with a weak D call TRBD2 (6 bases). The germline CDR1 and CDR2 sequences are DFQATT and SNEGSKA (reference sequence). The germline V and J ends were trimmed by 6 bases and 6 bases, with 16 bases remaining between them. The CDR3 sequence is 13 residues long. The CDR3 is CSAGGERGDTQYF. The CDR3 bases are TGCAGTGCCGGAGGGGAGCGTGGGGATACGCAGTATTTT.

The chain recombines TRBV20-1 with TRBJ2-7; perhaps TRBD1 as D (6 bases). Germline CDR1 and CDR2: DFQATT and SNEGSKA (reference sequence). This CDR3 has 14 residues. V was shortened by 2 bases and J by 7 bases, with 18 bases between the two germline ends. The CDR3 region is CSARRRTVLGEQYF. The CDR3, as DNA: TGCAGTGCTAGACGGCGGACAGTACTGGGAGAGCAGTACTTC.

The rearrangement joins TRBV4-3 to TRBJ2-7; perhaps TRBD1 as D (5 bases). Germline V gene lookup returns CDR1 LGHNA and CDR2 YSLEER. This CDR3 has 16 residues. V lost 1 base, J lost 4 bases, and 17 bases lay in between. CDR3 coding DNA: TGCGCCAGCAGCCAAGGGTCCGACAGTACCCTATACGAGCAGTACTTC. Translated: CASSQGSDSTLYEQYF.

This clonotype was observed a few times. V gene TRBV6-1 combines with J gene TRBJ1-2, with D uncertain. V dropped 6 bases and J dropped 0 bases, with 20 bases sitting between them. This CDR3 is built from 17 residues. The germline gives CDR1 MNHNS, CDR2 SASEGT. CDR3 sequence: CASSQPSVTLANYGYTF. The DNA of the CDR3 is TGTGCCAGCAGCCAACCCTCTGTAACTCTGGCTAACTATGGCTACACCTTC.

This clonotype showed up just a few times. CDR3 loop: CATSGLRGRASYNEQFF. The DNA of the CDR3 is TGTGCCACCAGTGGGCTAAGGGGGAGGGCTTCCTACAATGAGCAGTTCTTC. The chain has TRBV24-1 and TRBJ2-1; tentative D call: TRBD2 (7 bases). The V gene's germline CDR1 is KGHDR and CDR2 SFDVKD. Trimming removed 5 bases at V and 1 base at J, with 17 bases between. The CDR3 is 17 residues long.

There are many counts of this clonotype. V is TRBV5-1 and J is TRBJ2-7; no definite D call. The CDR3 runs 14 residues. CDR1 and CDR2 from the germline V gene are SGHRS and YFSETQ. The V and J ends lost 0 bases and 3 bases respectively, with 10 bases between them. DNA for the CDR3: TGCGCCAGCAGCTTGGTTGGGCACAACTACGAGCAGTACTTC. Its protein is CASSLVGHNYEQYF.

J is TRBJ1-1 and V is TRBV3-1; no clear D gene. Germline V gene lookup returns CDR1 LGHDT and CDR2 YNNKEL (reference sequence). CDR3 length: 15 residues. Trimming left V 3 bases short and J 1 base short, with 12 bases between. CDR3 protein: CASSQLGRANTEAFF. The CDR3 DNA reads TGTGCCAGCAGCCAGCTCGGGCGGGCGAACACTGAAGCTTTCTTT.

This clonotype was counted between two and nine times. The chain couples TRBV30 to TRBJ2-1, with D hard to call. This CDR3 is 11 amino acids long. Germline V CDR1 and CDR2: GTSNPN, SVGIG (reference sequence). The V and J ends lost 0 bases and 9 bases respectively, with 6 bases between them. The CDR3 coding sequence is TGTGCCTGGAGTGTACGTTCTGAGCAGTTCTTC. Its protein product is CAWSVRSEQFF.